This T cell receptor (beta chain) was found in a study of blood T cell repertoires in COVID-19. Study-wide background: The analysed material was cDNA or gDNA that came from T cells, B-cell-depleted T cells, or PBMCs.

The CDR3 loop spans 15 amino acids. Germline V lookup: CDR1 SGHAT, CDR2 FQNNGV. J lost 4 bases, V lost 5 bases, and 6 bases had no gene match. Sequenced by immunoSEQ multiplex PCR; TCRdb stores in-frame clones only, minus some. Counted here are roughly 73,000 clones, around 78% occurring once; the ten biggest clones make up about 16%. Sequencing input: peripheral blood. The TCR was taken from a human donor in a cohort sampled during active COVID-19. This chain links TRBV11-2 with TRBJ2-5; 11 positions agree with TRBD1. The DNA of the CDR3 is TGTGCCAGCAGCCAGACGGACAGGGGGCGAGAGACCCAGTACTTC. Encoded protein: CASSQTDRGRETQYF.